The next 21 T cell receptor beta chains were all read from a single sample in a study of T-cell reconstitution after alpha-beta-depleted transplantation in children. Researchers prepared the TCRbeta library using unique molecular identifiers, the study reports. TCRdb reprocessed the PCR reads via MiXCR and lists one record per CDR3 protein. The sample consists of around 94,000 distinct CDR3 sequences, roughly 7.6% of them appearing once. Here the sequenced sample was PBMCs, taken before TCRalphabeta/CD19-depleted stem cell transplant. Source of these receptors: a boy aged 2 to 10 with acute lymphoblastic leukemia, due to receive a stem cell transplant.

This clonotype was counted at least ten times. The CDR3 is CASSQERGQGFNEQFF. The CDR3 DNA sequence: TGCGCCAGCAGCCAAGAACGGGGACAGGGTTTCAATGAGCAGTTCTTC. This chain links TRBV4-1 with TRBJ2-1; 9 bases are a match to TRBD1. This CDR3 has 16 residues. The germline V gene has CDR1 MGHRA and CDR2 YSYEKL. V was clipped by 0 bases and J by 6 bases; unmatched bases: 6.

Ten or more counts support this clonotype. This chain links TRBV20-1 with TRBJ2-5; 7 bases fit TRBD2. After removal of 4 bases from V and 2 bases from J, the junction contained 10 bases not matched to a gene. Per germline, CDR1 DFQATT and CDR2 SNEGSKA (reference sequence). The CDR3 has 15 amino acids. CDR3 in amino acids: CSATLRAGDQETQYF. For the CDR3, the DNA is TGCAGTGCTACCTTAAGGGCGGGGGATCAAGAGACCCAGTACTTC.

This clonotype appeared a few times. The genes are TRBV4-2 and TRBJ1-1, with 7 bases fitting TRBD1. V gave up 1 base and J gave up 0 bases; unmatched junction bases: 5. Germline loops: CDR1 LGHNA, CDR2 YNFKEQ. The CDR3 covers 16 residues. CDR3 nucleotides: TGTGCCAGCAGCCAAGGTACGGGACAGTTGAACACTGAAGCTTTCTTT. Translating gives CASSQGTGQLNTEAFF.

This clonotype was seen ten or more times. Here the CDR3 reads CASSFGGTGELFF. As DNA, the CDR3 is TGTGCCAGCAGCTTCGGTGGGACCGGGGAGCTGTTTTTT. This rearrangement joins TRBV7-8 to TRBJ2-2; no firm D call. The CDR3 length is 13 residues. V lost 3 bases to trimming and J lost 5 bases, with 7 bases between them. Germline-derived CDR1 and CDR2 are SGHVS and FQNEAQ.

This clonotype has only a few counts. This chain joins TRBV20-1 and TRBJ2-7; 8 positions match TRBD2. Trimming removed 3 bases from V and 4 bases from J; junction bases left unmatched: 17. CDR1 is DFQATT, CDR2 SNEGSKA, per germline (reference sequence). CDR3 length: 17 residues. The CDR3 DNA reads TGCAGTGCTAGGCCCTCCCCCCCCGGCGGGGGGTATTACGAGCAGTACTTC. This encodes CSARPSPPGGGYYEQYF.

CDR3 DNA sequence: TGTACCATCTGCCGGGGGCCGCGCACAGATACGCAGTATTTT. Encoded protein: CTICRGPRTDTQYF. V and J are TRBV2 and TRBJ2-3; D tentatively reads TRBD1 or TRBD2 (6 bases each). The CDR3 covers 14 residues. Germline loops: CDR1 SNHLY, CDR2 FYNNEI.

The table lists this clonotype with many counts. The gene calls are TRBV7-2 and TRBJ2-6; D is unclear. This CDR3 is 14 amino acids long. Germline values: CDR1 SGHTA, CDR2 FQGNSA. The V end was cut by 5 bases, the J end by 3 bases, with 8 bases between. CDR3 in amino acids: CASSPGVGANVLTF. The CDR3 DNA sequence: TGTGCCAGCAGCCCTGGGGTTGGGGCCAACGTCCTGACTTTC.

This clonotype was found many times. This rearrangement joins TRBV5-6 to TRBJ1-1; D may be TRBD1 (5 bases). The CDR3 extends over 15 amino acids. Trimming left V 1 base short and J 1 base short, with 11 bases between. Germline CDR1 SGHDT, CDR2 YYEEEE. As DNA, the CDR3 is TGTGCCAGCAGCTTGTTAACCAGGGCGAACACTGAAGCTTTCTTT. It translates to CASSLLTRANTEAFF.

This clonotype was observed a handful of times. CDR3 sequence reads: CSARSQENAQETQYF. CDR3 nucleotide sequence: TGCAGTGCTAGATCCCAGGAGAATGCACAAGAGACCCAGTACTTC. The chain couples TRBV20-1 to TRBJ2-5, with D hard to call. The germline V gene encodes CDR1 DFQATT and CDR2 SNEGSKA (reference sequence). V was trimmed by 2 bases and J by 2 bases, leaving 15 bases between them. The CDR3 has 15 residues.

This clonotype was recorded at least ten times. V gene TRBV3-1 combines with J gene TRBJ2-5; 7 bases align to TRBD1. V dropped 1 base and J dropped 5; count of bases not matched to a gene: 7. The CDR3 is made up of 15 amino acids. Looked up from germline, CDR1 is LGHDT and CDR2 is YNNKEL (reference sequence). CDR3 amino acids: CASSQGQTGAETQYF. The CDR3 nucleotides read TGTGCCAGCAGCCAAGGACAAACAGGGGCCGAGACCCAGTACTTC.

The chain recombines TRBV25-1 with TRBJ1-5; D is ambiguous. Looked up from germline, CDR1 is MGHDK and CDR2 is SYGVNS. CDR3 size: 12 residues. V was clipped by 3 bases and J by 6 bases, with 6 bases between them. Here the CDR3 DNA reads TGTGCCAGCAGTGACAGCGGTCAGCCCCAGCATTTT. It specifies CASSDSGQPQHF.

This clonotype was detected only a few times. The chain recombines TRBV6-5 with TRBJ2-3; weak D call: TRBD2 (5 bases). With 2 bases removed from V and 1 base from J, the gap between germline ends came to 10 bases. Looked up from germline, CDR1 is MNHEY and CDR2 is SVGAGI. The CDR3 is 15 residues long. CDR3 DNA: TGTGCCAGCAGTTACGAGGGCGCTGGCACAGATACGCAGTATTTT. This sequence encodes CASSYEGAGTDTQYF.

In its sample, this clonotype was seen once. A much bigger clone sits one base away, suggesting this may be a read error. It is likely a read error, because the conserved phenylalanine at the end of the CDR3 is missing. The CDR3 region has the DNA TGTGCCAGCGGCCGACAGGCGACTAATGAAAAACTGTTTTAT. Its translation is CASGRQATNEKLFY. The rearrangement joins TRBV7-2 to TRBJ1-4; the D gene is possibly TRBD1 (6 bases). This CDR3 contains 14 residues. Germline CDR1 SGHTA, CDR2 FQGNSA. V was pared by 8 bases and J by 2 bases, with 12 bases between.

This clonotype was seen at least ten times. This chain joins TRBV10-3 and TRBJ2-4; D is possibly TRBD2 (6 bases). V was trimmed by 0 bases and J by 7 bases, leaving 13 bases between them. Germline values: CDR1 ENHRY, CDR2 SYGVKD. The CDR3 covers 15 residues. The CDR3, as DNA: TGTGCCATCAGTGAGTCGCAACTGGCGGGGAACATTCAGTACTTC. This gives the protein CAISESQLAGNIQYF.

This clonotype was detected only a few times. The V and J genes are TRBV20-1 and TRBJ2-1; 10 bases fit TRBD1. Trimming took 4 bases from V and 5 from J; bases not matched to a gene: 2. The CDR3 consists of 13 residues. Per the germline V gene, CDR1 is DFQATT and CDR2 is SNEGSKA (reference sequence). The CDR3 DNA follows: TGCAGTGCTACGGACAGGGGGAACAATGAGCAGTTCTTC. It codes for CSATDRGNNEQFF.

This clonotype was counted at least ten times. This rearrangement joins TRBV9 to TRBJ2-7; 11 bases are a match to TRBD2. The germline V gene encodes CDR1 SGDLS and CDR2 YYNGEE. With 4 bases clipped from V and 6 bases from J, the junction kept 9 bases outside the gene matches. This CDR3 comprises 15 residues. Here the CDR3 reads CASSSPSGGSGEQYF. CDR3 DNA sequence: TGTGCCAGCAGCTCCCCTAGCGGGGGGTCTGGCGAGCAGTACTTC.

This clonotype was counted ten times or more. V and J are TRBV19 and TRBJ2-3; 9 bases match TRBD2. The CDR3 sequence is 16 residues long. CDR1 and CDR2 (germline): LNHDA, SQIVND (reference sequence). Trimming removed 10 bases from V and 2 bases from J; junction bases left unmatched: 13. CDR3 coding DNA: TGTGCCACCGCCGACGAGCTAGCGGGGTTCACAGATACGCAGTATTTT. It codes for CATADELAGFTDTQYF. Supplemented by reference TRBV19 and TRBJ2-3, the full variable domain reads DGGITQSPKYLFRKEGQNVTLSCEQNLNHDAMYWYRQDPGQGLRLIYYSQIVNDFQKGDIAEGYSVSREKKESFPLTVTSAQKNPTAFYLCATADELAGFTDTQYFGPGTRLTVL.

This clonotype was seen ten or more times. The rearrangement uses TRBV11-2 and TRBJ2-1; TRBD1 might be the D (5 bases). The CDR3 spans 14 residues. V lost 1 base to trimming and J lost 9 bases, with 13 bases between them. Germline V lookup: CDR1 SGHAT, CDR2 FQNNGV. CDR3 sequence reads: CASSLGGRSGEQFF. CDR3 nucleotides: TGTGCCAGCAGCTTAGGGGGCCGGTCGGGTGAGCAGTTCTTC.

This clonotype was counted many times. The chain combines TRBV5-1 with TRBJ2-2, with 8 nucleotides matching TRBD1. The CDR3 is 14 residues long. Trimming at V came to 4 bases and at J to 7 bases, leaving 6 bases not matched to a gene. Germline V gene sequence: CDR1 SGHRS, CDR2 YFSETQ. CDR3 nucleotide sequence: TGCGCCAGCAGCCTGAGACAGGGGAACGGGGAGCTGTTTTTT. Translating it yields CASSLRQGNGELFF.

This clonotype was observed at least ten times. V usage is TRBV29-1 and J usage is TRBJ2-1, with D perhaps assigned TRBD1 or TRBD2 (5 bases each). Germline V CDR1 and CDR2: SQVTM, ANQGSEA. The CDR3 runs 14 residues. The V end lost 6 bases, the J end lost 5 bases, and 17 bases lay between the germline ends. CDR3 bases: TGCAGCGTCCGAGGAAGGGGACCTAACAATGAGCAGTTCTTC. Translating it yields CSVRGRGPNNEQFF.

This sequence joins TRBV7-2 and TRBJ2-1, with D unclear. The germline CDR1 and CDR2 sequences are SGHTA and FQGNSA. V was clipped by 5 bases and J by 3 bases, with 14 bases between them. CDR3 size: 15 residues. CDR3: CASSQGYSIYNEQFF. CDR3 DNA: TGTGCCAGCAGCCAAGGTTACAGCATCTACAATGAGCAGTTCTTC.